One sample yielded the 5 T cell receptor beta chains listed below, sequenced in a study of response to subunit inactivated influenza vaccine. TCRdb itself ran the RT-PCR reads through MiXCR, one entry per CDR3 protein. The sample yields 300,000 to 350,000 distinct CDR3 sequences, roughly 22% seen once. Sequences were derived from PBMCs from blood, sampled approximately 20 months after vaccination. These receptors were obtained from a man between 50 and 69 years old who received an inactivated influenza vaccine.

J is TRBJ2-2 and V is TRBV11-2; 9 nucleotides agree with TRBD2. Germline CDR1 is SGHAT and CDR2 is FQNNGV. V trimming: 2 bases; J trimming: 0 bases; junction bases outside the gene matches: 7. This CDR3 is built from 18 residues. CDR3 protein: CASSLMPSGVANTGELFF. CDR3 DNA sequence: TGTGCCAGCAGCTTAATGCCTAGCGGGGTGGCGAACACCGGGGAGCTGTTTTTT.

This clonotype came up a few times. The chain couples TRBV9 to TRBJ1-3, with D possibly being TRBD1 (6 bases). Deletions cut 5 bases from V and 7 bases from J, with 7 bases between. This CDR3 has 11 residues. CDR1 and CDR2 (germline): SGDLS, YYNGEE. CDR3 loop: CASRRGNTIYF. CDR3 nucleotides: TGTGCCAGCAGGAGGGGGAACACCATATATTTT.

J is TRBJ1-2 and V is TRBV25-1; 9 nucleotides agree with TRBD1. J was trimmed by 9 bases and V by 1 base; bases with no gene match: 6. Germline V gene lookup returns CDR1 MGHDK and CDR2 SYGVNS. This CDR3 has 14 residues. The CDR3 loop is CASSEFSTGGSYTF. The CDR3 DNA is TGTGCCAGCAGTGAATTCAGCACAGGGGGCAGCTACACCTTC.

This clonotype was counted ten times or more. This chain joins TRBV20-1 and TRBJ1-1; TRBD1 aligns across 7 bases. This CDR3 has 13 residues. J gave up 6 bases and V 5 bases, and 9 bases lay outside the gene matches. Germline assignment: CDR1 DFQATT and CDR2 SNEGSKA (reference sequence). CDR3 residues: CSAVQGRDAEAFF. The DNA for the CDR3 is TGCAGTGCTGTACAGGGGAGGGACGCTGAAGCTTTCTTT.

The genes are TRBV5-1 and TRBJ2-3; D is perhaps TRBD2 (5 bases). The CDR3 contains 15 residues. Deletions cut 4 bases from V and 2 bases from J, with 14 bases between. CDR1 is SGHRS, CDR2 YFSETQ, per germline. The CDR3 is CASSPRPTTTDTQYF. As DNA, the CDR3 is TGCGCCAGCAGCCCCCGCCCGACTACCACAGATACGCAGTATTTT.